This passage covers 4 T cell receptor beta chains from one sample sequenced in a study of blood T cell repertoires in COVID-19 (dated by TCRdb to the early 2020s). Library generation was performed with the immunoSEQ multiplex PCR assay. Imported from immuneACCESS, the table was reduced by TCRdb to in-frame sequences with V and J called. These copies leave out some clones; in studies compared against another copy, an unresolved V gene accounts for under half, and the cause of the remainder is not known. In this sample the table shows around 74,000 clones, roughly 89% of which occur a single time. The ten most abundant clones make up 8.3% of the sample. Input material: peripheral blood. These receptors originate from a man under 40 with acute or convalescent COVID-19.

The rearrangement links TRBV7-9 to TRBJ2-7; possibly TRBD1 for D (6 bases). Germline V gene lookup returns CDR1 SEHNR and CDR2 FQNEAQ (reference sequence). There are 17 residues in the CDR3. Trimming shortened V by 1 base and J by 0 bases, and 16 bases separated the two germline ends. The CDR3 sequence: CASSLEQGPHPSYEQYF. The CDR3 DNA is TGTGCCAGCAGCTTAGAGCAGGGGCCACATCCCTCCTACGAGCAGTACTTC.

The CDR3 loop is CATAAGWGEHGYTF. DNA for the CDR3: TGTGCCACCGCGGCGGGGTGGGGTGAGCATGGCTACACCTTC. The chain employs TRBV10-3 and TRBJ1-2; unclear D gene. The germline V gene encodes CDR1 ENHRY and CDR2 SYGVKD. Trimming cost V 10 bases and J 6 bases, with 21 bases left between them. The CDR3 spans 14 residues.

The genes are TRBV27 and TRBJ1-5; weak D call: TRBD1 (6 bases). Germline V gene data show CDR1 as MNHEY and CDR2 as SMNVEV (reference sequence). Trimming cost V 2 bases and J 2 bases, with 7 bases left between them. This CDR3 is 14 amino acids long. CDR3 region: CASSLHRGNQPQHF. DNA for the CDR3: TGTGCCAGCAGTTTACACAGGGGCAATCAGCCCCAGCATTTT.

The CDR3 loop reads CASSLEAEQPQHF. The CDR3 DNA reads as TGCGCCAGCAGCTTGGAGGCGGAACAGCCCCAGCATTTT. The V and J genes are TRBV5-1 and TRBJ1-5; D gene ambiguous. The CDR3 extends over 13 amino acids. Trimming took 0 bases from V and 7 from J, leaving 8 bases between them. Germline loops: CDR1 SGHRS, CDR2 YFSETQ.